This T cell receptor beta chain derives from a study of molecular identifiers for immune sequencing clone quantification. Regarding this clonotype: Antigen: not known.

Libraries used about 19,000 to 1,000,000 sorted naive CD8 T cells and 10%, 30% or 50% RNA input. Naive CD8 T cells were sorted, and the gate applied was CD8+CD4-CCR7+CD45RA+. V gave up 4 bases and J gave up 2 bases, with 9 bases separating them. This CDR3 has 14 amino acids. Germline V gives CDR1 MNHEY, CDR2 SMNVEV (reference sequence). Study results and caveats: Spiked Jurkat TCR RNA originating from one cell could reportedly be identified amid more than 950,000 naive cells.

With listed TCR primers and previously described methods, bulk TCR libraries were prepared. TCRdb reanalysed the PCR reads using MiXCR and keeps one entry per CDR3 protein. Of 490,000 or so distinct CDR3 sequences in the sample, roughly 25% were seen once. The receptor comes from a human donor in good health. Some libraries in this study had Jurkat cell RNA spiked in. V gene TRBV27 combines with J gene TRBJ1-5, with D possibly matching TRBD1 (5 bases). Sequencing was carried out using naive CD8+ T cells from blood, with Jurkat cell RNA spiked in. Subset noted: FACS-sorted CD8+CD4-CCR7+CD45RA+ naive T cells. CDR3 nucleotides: TGTGCCAGCAGTTCGGAACAGGGCAATCAGCCCCAGCATTTT. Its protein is CASSSEQGNQPQHF.